The sequence of this TCR beta chain was determined in a study of CXCR3-negative and CXCR3-positive naive CD8 T cells. Study results and limitations: Memory cells showed distinct TRBV-TRBJ patterns, while the two naive subsets matched. Whereas both naive subsets had comparably high diversity, memory CD8+ cells had much lower diversity. Cryopreserved cells showed partially decreased CXCR3 expression, and most assays used fresh PBMCs.

Points on this clonotype: The antigen remains unidentified.

The libraries of TRB cDNA were prepared using 5' RACE with UMI labels. TCRdb reprocessed the 5' RACE reads and reports one entry per CDR3 protein, with no DNA. The sample table includes roughly 48,000 distinct CDR3 sequences. The germline V gene has CDR1 MDHEN and CDR2 SYDVKM. The CDR3 is 15 residues long. This sequence joins TRBV28 and TRBJ1-1; the D call from TCRdb, TRBD1, cannot be confirmed without DNA. This TCR was sampled from a human donor in good health. Some clones in this sample may be carry-over from other donors' samples. The material sequenced was memory CD8+ T cells from blood. The CDR3 region is CASSPIRQGFTEAFF.